The 14 T cell receptor beta chains given below trace back to one sample, sequenced in a study of blood T cell repertoires in COVID-19. Using immunoSEQ multiplex PCR, the repertoire was profiled, and TCRdb retains in-frame clones only, with some absent. The repertoire includes 95,000 to 100,000 clones, 65% to 85% of them detected once, and roughly a tenth sits in the top ten. Sequencing input: peripheral blood. The receptor set was obtained from a woman aged 80 or over with acute or convalescent COVID-19.

The chain recombines TRBV13 with TRBJ1-3; 7 nucleotides align to TRBD1. Germline CDR1 and CDR2: PRHDT and FYEKMQ (reference sequence). The CDR3 totals 16 residues. After removal of 5 bases from V and 3 bases from J, the junction contained 10 bases not matched to a gene. Here the CDR3 reads CASSRTGAGYGNTIYF. CDR3 DNA: TGTGCCAGCAGCCGAACAGGGGCAGGATATGGAAACACCATATATTTT. The whole variable domain, remainder taken from reference TRBV13 and TRBJ1-3, is AAGVIQSPRHLIKEKRETATLKCYPIPRHDTVYWYQQGPGQDPQFLISFYEKMQSDKGSIPDRFSAQQFSDYHSELNMSSLELGDSALYFCASSRTGAGYGNTIYFGEGSWLTVV.

This rearrangement joins TRBV10-1 to TRBJ2-3; 8 nucleotides line up with TRBD2. The V and J ends lost 6 bases and 3 bases, in that order; junction bases with no gene match: 5. The CDR3 has 14 amino acids. The V gene's germline CDR1 is WNHNN and CDR2 SYGVQD (reference sequence). CDR3 in amino acids: CASRKRGRTDTQYF. CDR3 bases: TGCGCCAGCAGGAAGCGGGGGAGAACAGATACGCAGTATTTT.

The chain links TRBV5-5 to TRBJ1-2; TRBD1 is a possible D gene (5 bases). With 5 bases removed from V and 2 bases from J, the gap between germline ends came to 10 bases. Germline loops: CDR1 SGHKS, CDR2 YYEKEE (reference sequence). This CDR3 is 13 amino acids long. The CDR3 loop reads CASSWDYNYGYTF. In DNA form, the CDR3 reads TGTGCCAGCAGTTGGGACTACAACTATGGCTACACCTTC.

This clone has only one observation. The chain uses TRBV5-1 and TRBJ1-1, with unresolved D. V dropped 0 bases and J dropped 1 base, with 10 bases sitting between them. CDR1 SGHRS and CDR2 YFSETQ come from the germline V gene. The CDR3 length is 15 residues. The CDR3 bases are TGCGCCAGCAGCTTGGGGGTCAGGCGGAACACTGAAGCTTTCTTT. This sequence encodes CASSLGVRRNTEAFF.

This chain joins TRBV6-5 and TRBJ1-1; TRBD1 agrees at 7 bases. Germline CDR1 and CDR2: MNHEY and SVGAGI. V lost 7 bases, J lost 3 bases, and 8 bases stayed unmatched. This CDR3 spans 14 amino acids. The DNA for the CDR3 is TGTGCCAGCACTCCGGGACAGTCATACACTGAAGCTTTCTTT. Translation: CASTPGQSYTEAFF.

The chain carries TRBV20-1 and TRBJ2-5; weak D call: TRBD1 (6 bases). The germline V gene encodes CDR1 DFQATT and CDR2 SNEGSKA (reference sequence). V lost 6 bases to trimming and J lost 4 bases, with 9 bases between them. CDR3 size: 11 residues. Written as DNA, the CDR3 is TGCAGTGCCAGGGGATCAGAGACCCAGTACTTC. Protein: CSARGSETQYF.

This clone was counted a single time. The V and J genes are TRBV28 and TRBJ1-3, with D possibly matching TRBD1 (5 bases). This CDR3 is built from 15 residues. CDR1 and CDR2 from the germline V gene are MDHEN and SYDVKM. V gave up 6 bases and J gave up 3 bases, with 15 bases separating them. CDR3 amino acids: CASSPTVLIGNTIYF. In DNA, the CDR3 is TGTGCCAGCAGCCCGACAGTGCTCATTGGAAACACCATATATTTT.

The V gene is TRBV7-9, the J gene TRBJ1-2; 9 nucleotides align to TRBD1. Germline V gene sequence: CDR1 SEHNR, CDR2 FQNEAQ (reference sequence). This CDR3 region has 14 residues. V lost 3 bases, J lost 7 bases, and 6 bases stayed unmatched. The DNA for the CDR3 is TGTGCCAGCAGCTTCCCGGGACAGGGTGTTGGCTACACCTTC. This codes for CASSFPGQGVGYTF.

The chain combines TRBV7-2 with TRBJ1-5; D ambiguous. This CDR3 comprises 14 residues. Germline V lookup: CDR1 SGHTA, CDR2 FQGNSA. V was trimmed by 1 base and J by 2 bases, leaving 6 bases between them. The CDR3 loop is CASSLDAGNQPQHF. The CDR3 coding sequence is TGTGCCAGCAGCTTAGATGCGGGCAATCAGCCCCAGCATTTT.

The rearrangement links TRBV4-3 to TRBJ1-5; D remains ambiguous. In germline, CDR1 is LGHNA, CDR2 YSLEER. V was pared by 2 bases and J by 6 bases, with 11 bases between. The CDR3 has 14 amino acids. CDR3 sequence: CASSQSYLVQPQHF. CDR3 coding DNA: TGCGCCAGCAGCCAATCTTACCTAGTTCAGCCCCAGCATTTT.

J is TRBJ2-7 and V is TRBV7-2; the D gene is possibly TRBD2 (7 bases). From germline, CDR1 is SGHTA and CDR2 FQGNSA. This CDR3 contains 15 residues. V lost 1 base and J lost 1, with 11 bases in between. CDR3 DNA: TGTGCCAGCAGCTTAGAAGGGGGGGCTTCCTACGAGCAGTACGTC. Translating gives CASSLEGGASYEQYV.

The chain joins TRBV5-6 to TRBJ1-6, with D uncertain. Germline V gives CDR1 SGHDT, CDR2 YYEEEE. The V end lost 4 bases, the J end lost 4 bases, and 6 bases lay between the germline ends. This CDR3 has 13 amino acids. The CDR3 is CASSPIYNSPLHF. The CDR3 DNA reads as TGTGCCAGCAGCCCCATTTATAATTCACCCCTCCACTTT. Supplemented by reference TRBV5-6 and TRBJ1-6, the full variable domain reads DAGVTQSPTHLIKTRGQQVTLRCSPKSGHDTVSWYQQALGQGPQFIFQYYEEEERQRGNFPDRFSGHQFPNYSSELNVNALLLGDSALYLCASSPIYNSPLHFGNGTRLTVT.

The rearrangement uses TRBV5-4 and TRBJ2-5; D uncertain. Between the trimmed V and J ends, which lost 5 bases and 5 bases, there was a span of 16 bases. The CDR3 sequence is 14 residues long. Germline V gives CDR1 SGHNT, CDR2 YYREEE (reference sequence). The CDR3 here is CASRSGREAETQYF. In DNA, the CDR3 is TGTGCCAGCAGGTCCGGCCGTGAGGCCGAGACCCAGTACTTC.

V and J are TRBV5-1 and TRBJ2-2; TRBD2 matches at 11 bases. V shed 4 bases, J shed 1 base, and the junction held 3 bases outside the gene matches. CDR3 length: 16 residues. Germline CDR1 SGHRS, CDR2 YFSETQ. The DNA of the CDR3 is TGCGCCAGCAGCCTCACTAGCGGGGGGAACACCGGGGAGCTGTTTTTT. This encodes CASSLTSGGNTGELFF.